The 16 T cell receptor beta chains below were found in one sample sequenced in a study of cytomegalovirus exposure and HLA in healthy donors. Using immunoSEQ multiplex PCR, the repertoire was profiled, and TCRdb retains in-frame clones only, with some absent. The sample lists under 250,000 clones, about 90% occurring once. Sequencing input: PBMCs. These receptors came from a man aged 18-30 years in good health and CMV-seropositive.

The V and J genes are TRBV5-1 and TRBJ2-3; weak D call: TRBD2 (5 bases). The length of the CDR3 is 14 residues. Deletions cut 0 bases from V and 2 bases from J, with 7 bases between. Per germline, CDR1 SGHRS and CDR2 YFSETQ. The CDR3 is CASSLALATDTQYF. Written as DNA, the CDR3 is TGCGCCAGCAGCTTGGCCCTAGCCACAGATACGCAGTATTTT. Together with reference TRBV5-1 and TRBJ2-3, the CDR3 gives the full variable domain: KAGVTQTPRYLIKTRGQQVTLSCSPISGHRSVSWYQQTPGQGLQFLFEYFSETQRNKGNFPGRFSGRQFSNSRSEMNVSTLELGDSALYLCASSLALATDTQYFGPGTRLTVL.

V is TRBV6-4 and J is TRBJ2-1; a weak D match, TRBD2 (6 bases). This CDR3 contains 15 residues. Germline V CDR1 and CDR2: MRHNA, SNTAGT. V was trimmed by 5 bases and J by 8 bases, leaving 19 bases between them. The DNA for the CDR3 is TGTGCCAGCAGTCTGGACTACCGGGACTTCGATGAGCAGTTCTTC. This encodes CASSLDYRDFDEQFF.

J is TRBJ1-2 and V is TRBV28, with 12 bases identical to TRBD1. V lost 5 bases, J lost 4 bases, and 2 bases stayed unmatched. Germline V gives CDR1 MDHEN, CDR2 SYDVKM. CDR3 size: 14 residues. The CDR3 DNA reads TGTGCCAGCAGTGGGACAGGGGGCTTCTATGGCTACACCTTC. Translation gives CASSGTGGFYGYTF.

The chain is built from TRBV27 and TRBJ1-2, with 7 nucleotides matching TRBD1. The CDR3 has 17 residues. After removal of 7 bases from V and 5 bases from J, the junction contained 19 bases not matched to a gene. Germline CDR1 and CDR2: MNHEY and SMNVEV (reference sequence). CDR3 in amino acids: CASTQSLGQSFWYGYTF. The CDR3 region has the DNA TGTGCCAGCACCCAATCTTTGGGACAGTCCTTTTGGTATGGCTACACCTTC.

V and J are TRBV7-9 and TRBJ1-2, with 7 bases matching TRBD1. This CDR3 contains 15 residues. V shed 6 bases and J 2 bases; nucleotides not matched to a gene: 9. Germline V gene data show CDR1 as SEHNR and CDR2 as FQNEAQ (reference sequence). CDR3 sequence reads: CASSRGTTGNYGYTF. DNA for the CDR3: TGTGCCAGCAGTCGTGGAACGACAGGGAACTATGGCTACACCTTC.

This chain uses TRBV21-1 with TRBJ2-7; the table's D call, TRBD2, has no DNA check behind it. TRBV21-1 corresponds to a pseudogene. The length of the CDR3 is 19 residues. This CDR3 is CATLPAQPSGSYQAYEQYF. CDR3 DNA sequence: TGTGCCACCCTCCCCGCCCAGCCTAGCGGGAGTTATCAGGCCTACGAGCAGTACTTC.

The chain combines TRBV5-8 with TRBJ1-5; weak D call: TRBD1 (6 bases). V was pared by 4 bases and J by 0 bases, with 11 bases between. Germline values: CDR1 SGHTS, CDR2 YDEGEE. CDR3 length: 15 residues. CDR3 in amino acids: CASSIQGYSNQPQHF. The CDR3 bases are TGTGCCAGCAGCATACAGGGCTATAGCAATCAGCCCCAGCATTTT.

The CDR3 protein is CASSPTGGLINEQFF. The DNA of the CDR3 is TGTGCCAGCAGTCCCACAGGGGGCTTAATCAATGAGCAGTTCTTC. The gene calls are TRBV27 and TRBJ2-1; 9 bases map to TRBD1. Germline-derived CDR1 and CDR2 are MNHEY and SMNVEV (reference sequence). J gave up 6 bases and V 5 bases, and 8 bases lay outside the gene matches. CDR3 size: 15 residues.

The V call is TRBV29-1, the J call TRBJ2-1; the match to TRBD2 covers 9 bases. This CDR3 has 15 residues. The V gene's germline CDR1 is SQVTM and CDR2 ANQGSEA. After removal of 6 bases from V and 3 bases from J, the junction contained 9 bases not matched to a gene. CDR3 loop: CSVGRGLAIYNEQFF. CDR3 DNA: TGCAGCGTGGGACGGGGACTAGCTATCTACAATGAGCAGTTCTTC.

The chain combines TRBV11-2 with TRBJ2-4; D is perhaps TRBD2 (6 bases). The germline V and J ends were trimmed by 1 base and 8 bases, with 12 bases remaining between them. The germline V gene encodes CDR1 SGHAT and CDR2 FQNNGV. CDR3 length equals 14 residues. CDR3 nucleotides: TGTGCCAGCAGCTTAGCGGGGGAAGGGGACATTCAGTACTTC. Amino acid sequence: CASSLAGEGDIQYF.

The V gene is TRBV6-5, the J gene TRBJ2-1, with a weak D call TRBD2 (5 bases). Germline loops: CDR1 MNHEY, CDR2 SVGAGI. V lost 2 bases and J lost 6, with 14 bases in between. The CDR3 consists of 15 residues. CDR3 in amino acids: CASSYPRGWGNEQFF. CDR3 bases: TGTGCCAGCAGTTACCCACGGGGATGGGGCAATGAGCAGTTCTTC.

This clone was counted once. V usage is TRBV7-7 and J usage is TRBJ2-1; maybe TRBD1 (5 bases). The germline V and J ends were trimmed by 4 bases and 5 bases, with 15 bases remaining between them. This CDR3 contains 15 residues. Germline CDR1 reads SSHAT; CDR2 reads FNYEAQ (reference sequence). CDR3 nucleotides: TGTGCCAGCAGCTCGGGTAGGGGTATGCACAATGAGCAGTTCTTC. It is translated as CASSSGRGMHNEQFF.

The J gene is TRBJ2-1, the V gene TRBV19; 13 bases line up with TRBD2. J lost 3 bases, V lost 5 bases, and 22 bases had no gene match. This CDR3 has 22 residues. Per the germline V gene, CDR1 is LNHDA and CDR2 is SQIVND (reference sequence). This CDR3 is CASSPDVSQTSGRSYVYNEQFF. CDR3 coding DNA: TGTGCCAGTAGTCCAGATGTTAGCCAGACTAGCGGGAGGTCTTATGTCTACAATGAGCAGTTCTTC.

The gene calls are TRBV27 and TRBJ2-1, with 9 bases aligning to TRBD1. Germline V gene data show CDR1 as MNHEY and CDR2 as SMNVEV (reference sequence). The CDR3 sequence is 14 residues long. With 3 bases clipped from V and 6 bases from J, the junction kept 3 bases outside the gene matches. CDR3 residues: CASSLGTGINEQFF. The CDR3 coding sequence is TGTGCCAGCAGTTTGGGGACAGGGATCAATGAGCAGTTCTTC.

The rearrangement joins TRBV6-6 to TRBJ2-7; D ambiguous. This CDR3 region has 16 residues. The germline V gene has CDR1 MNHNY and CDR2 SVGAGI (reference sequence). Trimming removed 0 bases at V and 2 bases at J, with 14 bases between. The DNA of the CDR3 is TGTGCCAGCAGTTACTCTGGTGAACAGATTACCTACGAGCAGTACTTC. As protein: CASSYSGEQITYEQYF.

Written as DNA, the CDR3 is TGCGCCAGCAGCTTGGGTGGGACAGGGGCCGGAGAGACCCAGTACTTC. Amino acid sequence: CASSLGGTGAGETQYF. V is TRBV5-1 and J is TRBJ2-5; 10 bases map to TRBD1. V trimming: 0 bases; J trimming: 4 bases; junction bases outside the gene matches: 6. Germline CDR1 SGHRS, CDR2 YFSETQ. The CDR3 is made up of 16 amino acids.